This entry lists 12 T cell receptor beta chains sequenced from one sample in a study of blood T cell repertoires in COVID-19. The data were produced by immunoSEQ multiplex PCR, yet TCRdb's version contains in-frame clones alone and is incomplete. This sample yields some 29,000 clones, of which roughly 85% are seen a single time; about a sixth belongs to the top ten. The sequenced material came from peripheral blood. The receptor source for this set is a human donor in a cohort sampled during active COVID-19.

The chain employs TRBV23-1 and TRBJ2-7; no reliable D call. TRBV23-1 is classed as an ORF, of uncertain function. Trimming pared 0 bases from V and 2 bases from J, leaving 11 bases between. The CDR3 totals 15 residues. CDR3 coding DNA: TGCGCCAGCAGTCAATCCATCAGGCCGACCTACGAGCAGTACTTC. Its translation is CASSQSIRPTYEQYF.

The rearrangement joins TRBV18 to TRBJ2-5, with 8 nucleotides matching TRBD2. J gave up 5 bases and V 4 bases, and 6 bases lay outside the gene matches. This CDR3 has 14 residues. Germline CDR1 and CDR2: KGHSH and LQKENI. The CDR3: CASSLSTSVETQYF. The CDR3, as DNA: TGTGCCAGCTCACTTTCGACTAGCGTGGAGACCCAGTACTTC.

The chain has TRBV6-5 and TRBJ2-4; D possibly corresponds to TRBD2 (7 bases). Germline lookup yields CDR1 MNHEY and CDR2 SVGAGI. The CDR3 contains 14 residues. V lost 7 bases and J lost 8, with 18 bases in between. The CDR3 protein is CASTLRGGGDIQYF. CDR3 sequence (DNA): TGTGCCAGCACCCTGAGGGGGGGCGGAGACATTCAGTACTTC.

The chain is built from TRBV7-3 and TRBJ1-5; D not certain. The germline CDR1 and CDR2 sequences are SGHTA and FQGTGA. The CDR3 has 13 residues. V lost 6 bases and J 2 bases, leaving 8 bases between the germline ends. This chain's CDR3 is CASSIGGNQPQHF. CDR3 DNA sequence: TGTGCCAGCAGTATCGGAGGCAATCAGCCCCAGCATTTT.

The genes are TRBV27 and TRBJ1-5; no firm D call. This CDR3 spans 14 amino acids. Looked up from germline, CDR1 is MNHEY and CDR2 is SMNVEV (reference sequence). V lost 4 bases, J lost 0 bases, and 7 bases lay in between. This chain's CDR3 is CASSSLYSNQPQHF. CDR3 sequence (DNA): TGTGCCAGCAGTTCCCTCTATAGCAATCAGCCCCAGCATTTT.

The rearrangement links TRBV5-1 to TRBJ2-3; 7 bases fit TRBD1. The CDR3 sequence is 15 residues long. CDR1 is SGHRS and CDR2 is YFSETQ in the germline V gene. The trim removed 4 bases at V and 0 bases at J, leaving 5 bases unmatched. The CDR3 protein is CASSPGQASTDTQYF. The CDR3 bases are TGCGCCAGCAGCCCCGGACAGGCTAGCACAGATACGCAGTATTTT.

The rearrangement uses TRBV5-1 and TRBJ2-7; D not resolved. The V gene lost 3 bases and the J gene lost 7 bases, with 17 bases spanning the gap. This CDR3 is built from 14 residues. Germline V gene data show CDR1 as SGHRS and CDR2 as YFSETQ. The CDR3 DNA sequence: TGCGCCAGCAGCTATCAGGCAACCTCTAAGGAGCAGTACTTC. It yields the protein CASSYQATSKEQYF.

By proportion, this clone is medium-sized (0.01 to 0.1%). The chain employs TRBV6-5 and TRBJ2-7, with TRBD2 identical over 14 bases. This CDR3 is 14 amino acids long. Germline V gives CDR1 MNHEY, CDR2 SVGAGI. Trimming at V came to 4 bases and at J to 5 bases, leaving 1 base not matched to a gene. Here the CDR3 reads CASSSGLAGDEQYF. DNA of the CDR3: TGTGCCAGCAGTTCGGGACTAGCGGGAGACGAGCAGTACTTC.

The V and J genes are TRBV3-1 (or the pseudogene TRBV3-2) and TRBJ2-2; D is uncertain. Germline V gene data show CDR1 as LGHDT and CDR2 as YNNKEL (reference sequence). V was pared by 1 base and J by 6 bases, with 12 bases between. The CDR3 has 15 residues. The CDR3 nucleotides are TGTGCCAGCAGCCAAGGAGGTGATATCCCCGGGGAGCTGTTTTTT. Its protein is CASSQGGDIPGELFF.

The chain recombines TRBV5-1 with TRBJ1-2; D not certain. Trimming removed 0 bases at V and 0 bases at J, with 3 bases between. CDR1 is SGHRS and CDR2 is YFSETQ in the germline V gene. This CDR3 is built from 13 residues. The chain's CDR3 is CASSLEPNYGYTF. CDR3 nucleotides: TGCGCCAGCAGCTTGGAGCCTAACTATGGCTACACCTTC.

This rearrangement joins TRBV11-2 to TRBJ1-1; perhaps TRBD1 as D (6 bases). V shed 5 bases and J shed 5 bases, with 12 bases lying between them. The CDR3 runs 13 residues. Looked up from germline, CDR1 is SGHAT and CDR2 is FQNNGV. The CDR3 DNA reads TGTGCCAGCAGCCGGCCAGGGGCGACTGAAGCTTTCTTT. This encodes CASSRPGATEAFF.

This rearrangement joins TRBV5-1 to TRBJ1-4; D unresolved. Trimming left V 2 bases short and J 2 bases short, with 10 bases between. The CDR3 has 15 residues. Germline assignment: CDR1 SGHRS and CDR2 YFSETQ. This CDR3 is CASSFPGSTNEKLFF. The CDR3 region has the DNA TGCGCCAGCAGCTTTCCGGGTTCTACTAATGAAAAACTGTTTTTT.